This T cell receptor (beta chain) is drawn from a study of T-cell reconstitution after alpha-beta-depleted transplantation in children. The study, taken as a whole, reports: As was reported, about two months after transplant, alpha-beta T cells came from several hundred expanded graft clones. T-cell numbers and diversity one year post-transplant derived largely from freshly generated T cells. Several patients had high TCRbeta diversity at day 60; it came from surviving recipient T cells and thymic progenitors.

Regarding this clonotype: What it binds is unknown.

Researchers prepared the TCRbeta library using unique molecular identifiers, the study reports. TCRdb reprocessed the PCR reads with MiXCR, giving one entry per CDR3 protein. The profile shows some 600,000 distinct CDR3 sequences, around 13% of them singletons. The V gene end was trimmed by 7 bases and the J gene end by 4 bases; junction bases not matched to a gene: 8. The CDR3 consists of 15 residues. The chain couples TRBV12-3 or TRBV12-4 to TRBJ2-5, with TRBD2 identical over 11 bases. The sequences come from PBMCs, mostly from graft donor cells, collected 360 days after TCRalphabeta/CD19-depleted stem cell transplant. The TCR originated in a male patient between 10 and 17 years old who had a stem cell transplant for acute myeloid leukemia, so the T cells may come from the graft donor. Here the CDR3 DNA reads TGTGCCAGCACCCTAACTAGCGGGAGCGGAGAGACCCAGTACTTC. It encodes CASTLTSGSGETQYF.